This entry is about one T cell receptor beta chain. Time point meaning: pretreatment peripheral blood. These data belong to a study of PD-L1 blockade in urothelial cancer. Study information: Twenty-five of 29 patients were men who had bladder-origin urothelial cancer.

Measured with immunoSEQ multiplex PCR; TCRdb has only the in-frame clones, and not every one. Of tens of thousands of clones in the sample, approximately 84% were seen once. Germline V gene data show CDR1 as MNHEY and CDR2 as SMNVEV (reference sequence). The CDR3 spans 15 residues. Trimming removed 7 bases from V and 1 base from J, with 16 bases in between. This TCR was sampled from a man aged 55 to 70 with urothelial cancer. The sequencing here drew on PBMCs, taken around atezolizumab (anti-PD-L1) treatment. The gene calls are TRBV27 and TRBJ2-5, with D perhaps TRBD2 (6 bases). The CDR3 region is CASTKGRSGQETQYF. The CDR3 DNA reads TGTGCCAGCACCAAGGGCCGTAGCGGCCAAGAGACCCAGTACTTC.